This entry lists 21 T cell receptor beta chains sequenced from one sample in a study of cytomegalovirus exposure and HLA in healthy donors (dated by TCRdb to about 2017). Library preparation used the immunoSEQ multiplex PCR assay. For the multiplex PCR, a mixture combining 60 forward primers for TCR Vbeta segments and 13 reverse primers for TCR Jbeta segments was used. Held by TCRdb, this immuneACCESS table contains in-frame sequences only and omits some clones. Under half of the omission traces to an unresolved V gene where checked; the cause of the rest is unknown. Recorded for this sample are about 88,000 clones; about nine tenths of them occurred a single time. Around 2.3% of the sample lies in the top ten. The sample comprised PBMCs. The source of these receptors is a man younger than 30 in good health and CMV-seronegative.

The chain carries TRBV5-1 and TRBJ1-5; 10 nucleotides match TRBD1. The junction had 9 bases not matched to a gene; V was cut back by 7 bases and J by 2 bases. The CDR3 runs to 16 residues. Germline V gene data show CDR1 as SGHRS and CDR2 as YFSETQ. CDR3 in DNA: TGCGCCAGCCGCCCCGGGACAGGGGACCGCAATCAGCCCCAGCATTTT. Translated: CASRPGTGDRNQPQHF.

This chain uses TRBV5-1 with TRBJ2-6, with D hard to call. V lost 2 bases, J lost 0 bases, and 12 bases lay in between. Germline V lookup: CDR1 SGHRS, CDR2 YFSETQ. The CDR3 is 17 amino acids. CDR3 residues: CASSFHPLDSGANVLTF. CDR3 DNA: TGCGCCAGCAGCTTCCACCCATTAGACTCTGGGGCCAACGTCCTGACTTTC.

On this clone: One junction end does not reproduce the germline sequence, and a read error may be involved. The chain is built from TRBV7-9 and TRBJ2-7; 9 bases map to TRBD2. Germline V CDR1 and CDR2: SEHNR, FQNEAQ (reference sequence). The CDR3 has 17 residues. CDR3 in DNA: TGTTCCAGCAGCTTAACTCGGAGTAGCGGGGGATCCTACGAGCAGTACTTC. It codes for CSSSLTRSSGGSYEQYF. The full variable domain, rest sourced from reference TRBV7-9 and TRBJ2-7, is DTGVSQNPRHKITKRGQNVTFRCDPISEHNRLYWYRQTLGQGPEFLTYFQNEAQLEKSRLLSDRFSAERPKGSFSTLEIQRTEQGDSAMYLCSSSLTRSSGGSYEQYFGPGTRLTVT.

This chain connects TRBV5-4 to TRBJ2-3; 8 nucleotides line up with TRBD1. Germline V gene lookup returns CDR1 SGHNT and CDR2 YYREEE (reference sequence). Trimming cost V 4 bases and J 6 bases; bases outside gene matches: 13. The CDR3 covers 16 residues. The CDR3 coding sequence is TGTGCCAGCAGCCCCCGACAGGGGCGGGCGGGGGATACGCAGTATTTT. Residues: CASSPRQGRAGDTQYF.

This chain uses TRBV18 with TRBJ2-3; TRBD1 aligns across 9 bases. The junction had 3 bases not matched to a gene; V was cut back by 2 bases and J by 3 bases. CDR1 is KGHSH, CDR2 LQKENI, per germline. The CDR3 covers 15 residues. Here the CDR3 reads CASSPATGGTDTQYF. The CDR3 DNA follows: TGTGCCAGCTCACCAGCGACAGGGGGGACAGATACGCAGTATTTT.

The chain employs TRBV28 and TRBJ2-2; TRBD2 matches at 13 bases. The J segment lost 5 bases and the V segment lost 4 bases, leaving 4 bases of the junction unmatched. CDR1 and CDR2 from the germline V gene are MDHEN and SYDVKM. CDR3 length: 16 amino acids. The DNA for the CDR3 is TGTGCCAGCAGTTCTACTAGCGGGAGGGAGACCGGGGAGCTGTTTTTT. Its protein is CASSSTSGRETGELFF. Looking up the rest from reference TRBV28 and TRBJ2-2 gives the full variable domain: DVKVTQSSRYLVKRTGEKVFLECVQDMDHENMFWYRQDPGLGLRLIYFSYDVKMKEKGDIPEGYSVSREKKERFSLILESASTNQTSMYLCASSSTSGRETGELFFGEGSRLTVL.

The chain employs TRBV10-2 and TRBJ2-1; 8 positions match TRBD2. The CDR3 loop spans 16 amino acids. V lost 6 bases to trimming and J lost 4 bases; unmatched junction nucleotides: 11. Germline V gives CDR1 WSHSY, CDR2 SAAADI. CDR3 nucleotides: TGCGCCAGCAGGCGATCTAAGCGGGAGATTTACAATGAGCAGTTCTTC. Amino acids: CASRRSKREIYNEQFF.

This chain joins TRBV6-5 and TRBJ2-7; possible D gene TRBD2, 6 bases. In germline, CDR1 is MNHEY, CDR2 SVGAGI. V dropped 7 bases and J dropped 2 bases, with 12 bases sitting between them. This CDR3 has 13 amino acids. In DNA form, the CDR3 reads TGTGCCAGCAAGACTAGAGAGACCTACGAGCAGTACTTC. Protein product: CASKTRETYEQYF.

This clone occurred once. This chain links TRBV19 with TRBJ2-3, with 7 bases fitting TRBD1. The CDR3 is 15 amino acids. The junction had 4 bases not matched to a gene; V was cut back by 3 bases and J by 1 base. Germline V lookup: CDR1 LNHDA, CDR2 SQIVND (reference sequence). This chain's CDR3 is CASSIQGVGTDTQYF. The CDR3 nucleotides read TGTGCCAGTAGTATCCAGGGGGTGGGCACAGATACGCAGTATTTT. The entire variable domain, with the rest obtained from reference TRBV19 and TRBJ2-3, is as follows: DGGITQSPKYLFRKEGQNVTLSCEQNLNHDAMYWYRQDPGQGLRLIYYSQIVNDFQKGDIAEGYSVSREKKESFPLTVTSAQKNPTAFYLCASSIQGVGTDTQYFGPGTRLTVL.

J is TRBJ1-2 and V is TRBV7-9, with 11 bases aligning to TRBD1. The V gene's germline CDR1 is SEHNR and CDR2 FQNEAQ (reference sequence). V was pared by 5 bases and J by 4 bases, with 12 bases of the junction left unmatched. This CDR3 is 17 amino acids long. The CDR3: CASSGGQGDLFGYGYTF. In DNA, the CDR3 is TGTGCCAGCAGCGGGGGACAGGGGGACCTATTCGGCTATGGCTACACCTTC.

The J gene is TRBJ2-7, the V gene TRBV13, with 7 bases lining up with TRBD1. Trimming cost V 5 bases and J 2 bases; bases outside gene matches: 6. The length of the CDR3 is 14 residues. CDR1 is PRHDT, CDR2 FYEKMQ, per germline (reference sequence). The CDR3 region is CASSARDRTYEQYF. The CDR3 DNA sequence: TGTGCCAGCAGCGCCCGGGACAGAACCTACGAGCAGTACTTC.

The chain links TRBV6-5 to TRBJ1-1; 7 bases are shared with TRBD1. This CDR3 contains 13 residues. Unmatched junction bases numbered 2, after V lost 5 bases and J lost 2 bases. The germline gives CDR1 MNHEY, CDR2 SVGAGI. The CDR3 nucleotides are TGTGCCAGCAGTGGGACAGTAAACACTGAAGCTTTCTTT. Translated, it gives CASSGTVNTEAFF.

The chain uses TRBV9 and TRBJ2-7; 10 nucleotides line up with TRBD1. CDR1 and CDR2 (germline): SGDLS, YYNGEE. This CDR3 is built from 15 residues. Unmatched junction bases numbered 10, after V lost 4 bases and J lost 6 bases. CDR3 bases: TGTGCCAGCAGCTTCTCCGGGACAGGGGTTAGCGAGCAGTACTTC. It codes for CASSFSGTGVSEQYF.

The chain couples TRBV5-4 to TRBJ2-7; 7 nucleotides line up with TRBD2. This CDR3 contains 13 residues. Germline CDR1 reads SGHNT; CDR2 reads YYREEE (reference sequence). With V trimmed by 0 bases and J by 6 bases, 3 bases remained unmatched. The CDR3, as DNA: TGTGCCAGCAGCTTGGCCGGGGGGTCCGAGCAGTACTTC. Its translation is CASSLAGGSEQYF.

V gene TRBV10-3 combines with J gene TRBJ2-5; unclear D gene. The germline CDR1 and CDR2 sequences are ENHRY and SYGVKD. Trimming stripped 5 bases from V and 3 bases from J, with 10 bases between. The CDR3 spans 13 residues. The DNA of the CDR3 is TGTGCCATCAGTCTACAGTCGGAAGAGACCCAGTACTTC. Protein: CAISLQSEETQYF.

CDR3 region: CASSESIESGGLLYGYTF. As DNA, the CDR3 is TGTGCCAGCAGCGAGTCAATAGAAAGCGGGGGGCTATTGTATGGCTACACCTTC. This chain uses TRBV7-9 with TRBJ1-2, with TRBD1 as a possible D gene (6 bases). The germline V gene encodes CDR1 SEHNR and CDR2 FQNEAQ (reference sequence). This CDR3 has 18 amino acids. Trimming shortened V by 5 bases and J by 5 bases, and 27 bases separated the two germline ends.

This clone was counted between two and nine times. The J gene is TRBJ2-1, the V gene TRBV5-6; 7 nucleotides match TRBD2. CDR3 length: 15 amino acids. The V gene end was trimmed by 6 bases and the J gene end by 7 bases; junction bases not matched to a gene: 13. From germline, CDR1 is SGHDT and CDR2 YYEEEE. CDR3 in DNA: TGTGCCAGCACCCAAGGACTAGTTCGATGGAATGAGCAGTTCTTC. This encodes CASTQGLVRWNEQFF.

V and J are TRBV23-1 and TRBJ2-5, with 8 bases matching TRBD2. TRBV23-1 is recorded as an ORF, its role being uncertain. The CDR3 has 19 residues. V gave up 3 bases and J gave up 7 bases; unmatched junction bases: 22. Written as DNA, the CDR3 is TGCGCCAGCAGTCACCTTAACGGGGGGGTTAGAGGGCAAGAGCGGACCCAGTACTTC. It codes for CASSHLNGGVRGQERTQYF.

The chain is built from TRBV28 and TRBJ2-7; D possibly corresponds to TRBD2 (5 bases). Germline-derived CDR1 and CDR2 are MDHEN and SYDVKM. CDR3 length: 15 amino acids. Trimming removed 7 bases at V and 3 bases at J, with 19 bases between. CDR3: CASIDRTGIDYEQYF. DNA for the CDR3: TGTGCCAGCATAGATAGGACCGGGATAGACTACGAGCAGTACTTC.

The rearrangement joins TRBV7-2 to TRBJ2-1, with 11 bases lining up with TRBD2. Germline CDR1 reads SGHTA; CDR2 reads FQGNSA. J was trimmed by 6 bases and V by 4 bases; bases with no gene match: 8. The CDR3 length is 16 residues. CDR3 bases: TGTGCCAGCAGCTACCAGACTAGCGGGATCTTCAATGAGCAGTTCTTC. Its protein product is CASSYQTSGIFNEQFF.

This chain uses TRBV11-2 with TRBJ1-5, with a tentative D call TRBD1 (6 bases). V dropped 0 bases and J dropped 6 bases, with 9 bases sitting between them. The length of the CDR3 is 14 residues. Germline CDR1 SGHAT, CDR2 FQNNGV. CDR3 nucleotide sequence: TGTGCCAGCAGCTTAGACAGGGGCAGTCAGCCCCAGCATTTT. It translates to CASSLDRGSQPQHF.